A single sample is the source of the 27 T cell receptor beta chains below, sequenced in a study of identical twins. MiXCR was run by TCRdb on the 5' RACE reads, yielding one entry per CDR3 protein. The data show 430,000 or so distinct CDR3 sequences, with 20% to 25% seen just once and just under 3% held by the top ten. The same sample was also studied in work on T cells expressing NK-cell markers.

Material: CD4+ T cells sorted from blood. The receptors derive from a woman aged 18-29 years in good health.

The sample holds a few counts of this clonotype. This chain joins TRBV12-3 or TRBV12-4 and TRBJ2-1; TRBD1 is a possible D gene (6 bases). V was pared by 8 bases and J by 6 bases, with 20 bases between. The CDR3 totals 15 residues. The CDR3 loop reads CASRRLGDTFNEQFF. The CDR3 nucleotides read TGTGCCAGCCGACGCTTGGGGGACACCTTCAATGAGCAGTTCTTC.

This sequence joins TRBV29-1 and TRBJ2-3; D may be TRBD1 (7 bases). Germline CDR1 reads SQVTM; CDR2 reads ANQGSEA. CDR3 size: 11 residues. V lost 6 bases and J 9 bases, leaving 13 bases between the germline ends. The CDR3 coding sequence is TGCAGCGTGTCGGGGGACAGAACGCAGTATTTT. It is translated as CSVSGDRTQYF.

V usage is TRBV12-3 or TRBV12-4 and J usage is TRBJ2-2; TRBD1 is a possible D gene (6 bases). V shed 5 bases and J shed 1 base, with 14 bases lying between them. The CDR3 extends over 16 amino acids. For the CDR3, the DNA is TGTGCCAGCAGTGATACAGGGAAAATGAACACCGGGGAGCTGTTTTTT. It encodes CASSDTGKMNTGELFF.

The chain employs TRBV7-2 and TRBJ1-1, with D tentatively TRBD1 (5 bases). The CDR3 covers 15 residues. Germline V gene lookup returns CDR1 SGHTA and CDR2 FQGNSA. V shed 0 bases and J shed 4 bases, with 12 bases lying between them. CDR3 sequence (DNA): TGTGCCAGCAGCTTAGCCCCAGGGATGGGCACTGAAGCTTTCTTT. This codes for CASSLAPGMGTEAFF. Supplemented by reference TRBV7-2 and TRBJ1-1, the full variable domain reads GAGVSQSPSNKVTEKGKDVELRCDPISGHTALYWYRQSLGQGLEFLIYFQGNSAPDKSGLPSDRFSAERTGGSVSTLTIQRTQQEDSAVYLCASSLAPGMGTEAFFGQGTRLTVV.

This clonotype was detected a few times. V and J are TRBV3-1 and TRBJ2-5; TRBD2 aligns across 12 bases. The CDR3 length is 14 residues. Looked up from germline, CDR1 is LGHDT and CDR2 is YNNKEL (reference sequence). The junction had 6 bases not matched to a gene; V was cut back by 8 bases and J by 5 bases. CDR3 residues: CASSSSGGVETQYF. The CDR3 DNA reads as TGTGCCAGCTCCTCTAGCGGGGGGGTCGAGACCCAGTACTTC.

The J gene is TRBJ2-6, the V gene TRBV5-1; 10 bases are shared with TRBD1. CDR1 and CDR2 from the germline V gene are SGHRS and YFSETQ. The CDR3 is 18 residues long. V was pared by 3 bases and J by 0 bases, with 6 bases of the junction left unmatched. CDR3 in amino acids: CASSSRQGANSGANVLTF. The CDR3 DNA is TGCGCCAGCAGCTCTCGACAGGGGGCCAACTCTGGGGCCAACGTCCTGACTTTC.

CDR3 bases: TGCAGCGTTGAGGAGGAGGAGGGAATCCATGGCTACACCTTC. Protein product: CSVEEEEGIHGYTF. The genes are TRBV29-1 and TRBJ1-2; D ambiguous. V lost 3 bases and J 6 bases, leaving 17 bases between the germline ends. This CDR3 contains 14 residues. In germline, CDR1 is SQVTM, CDR2 ANQGSEA.

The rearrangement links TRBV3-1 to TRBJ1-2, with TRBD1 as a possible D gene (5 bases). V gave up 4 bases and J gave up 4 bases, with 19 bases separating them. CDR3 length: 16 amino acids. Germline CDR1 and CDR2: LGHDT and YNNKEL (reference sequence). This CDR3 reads CASSPARQGFGYGYTF. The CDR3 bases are TGTGCCAGCAGCCCCGCCCGCCAGGGATTTGGCTATGGCTACACCTTC.

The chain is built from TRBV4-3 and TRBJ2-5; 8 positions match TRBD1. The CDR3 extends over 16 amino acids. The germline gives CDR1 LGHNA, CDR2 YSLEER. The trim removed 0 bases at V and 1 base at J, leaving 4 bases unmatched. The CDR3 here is CASSQDQGTGQETQYF. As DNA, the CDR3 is TGCGCCAGCAGCCAAGACCAAGGGACAGGCCAAGAGACCCAGTACTTC.

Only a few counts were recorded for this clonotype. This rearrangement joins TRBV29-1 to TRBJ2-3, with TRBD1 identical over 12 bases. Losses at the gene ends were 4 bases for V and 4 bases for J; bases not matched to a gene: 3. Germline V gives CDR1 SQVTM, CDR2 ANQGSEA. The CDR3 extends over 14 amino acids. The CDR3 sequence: CSVGGQGAPDTQYF. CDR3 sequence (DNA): TGCAGCGTTGGGGGACAGGGGGCCCCAGATACGCAGTATTTT.

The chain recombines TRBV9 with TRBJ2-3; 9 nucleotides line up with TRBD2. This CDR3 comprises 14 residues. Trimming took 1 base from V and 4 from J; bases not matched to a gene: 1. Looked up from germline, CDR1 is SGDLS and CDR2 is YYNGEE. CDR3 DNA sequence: TGTGCCAGCAGCGTAATAGCGGGAGCAGATACGCAGTATTTT. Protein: CASSVIAGADTQYF.

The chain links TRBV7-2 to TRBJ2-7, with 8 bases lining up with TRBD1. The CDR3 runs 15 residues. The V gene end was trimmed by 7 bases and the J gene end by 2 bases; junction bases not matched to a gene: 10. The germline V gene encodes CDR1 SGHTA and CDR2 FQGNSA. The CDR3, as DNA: TGTGCCAGCACCGTCACCGGGACAGGAACCTACGAGCAGTACTTC. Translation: CASTVTGTGTYEQYF.

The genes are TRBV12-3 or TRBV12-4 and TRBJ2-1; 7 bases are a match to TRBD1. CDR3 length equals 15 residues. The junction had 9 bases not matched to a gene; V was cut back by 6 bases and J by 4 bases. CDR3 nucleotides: TGTGCCAGCAGATCATACAGGGGCGCTTACAATGAGCAGTTCTTC. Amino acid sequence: CASRSYRGAYNEQFF.

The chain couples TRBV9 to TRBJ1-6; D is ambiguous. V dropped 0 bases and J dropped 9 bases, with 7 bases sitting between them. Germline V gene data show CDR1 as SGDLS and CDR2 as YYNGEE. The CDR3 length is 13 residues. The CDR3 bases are TGTGCCAGCAGCGTAGCAAGGGCTTCACCCCTCCACTTT. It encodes CASSVARASPLHF.

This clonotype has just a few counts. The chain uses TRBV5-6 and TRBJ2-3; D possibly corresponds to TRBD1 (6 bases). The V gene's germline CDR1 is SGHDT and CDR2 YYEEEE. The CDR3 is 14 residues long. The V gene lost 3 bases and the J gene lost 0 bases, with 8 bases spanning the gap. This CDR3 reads CASSYRASTDTQYF. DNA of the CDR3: TGTGCCAGCAGCTACAGGGCTAGCACAGATACGCAGTATTTT.

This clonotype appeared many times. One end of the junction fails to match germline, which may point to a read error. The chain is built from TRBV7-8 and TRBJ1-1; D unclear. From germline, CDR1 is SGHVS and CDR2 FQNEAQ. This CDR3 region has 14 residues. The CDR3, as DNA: TGTGCCAGCAGCCGAACCACCTCCGGGCCACCAGAGGCCTTT. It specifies CASSRTTSGPPEAF.

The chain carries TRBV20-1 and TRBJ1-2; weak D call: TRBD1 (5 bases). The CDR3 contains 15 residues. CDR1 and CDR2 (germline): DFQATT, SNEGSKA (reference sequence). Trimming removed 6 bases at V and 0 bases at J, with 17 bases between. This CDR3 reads CSAGSPPTANYGYTF. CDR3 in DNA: TGCAGTGCCGGCTCCCCTCCGACAGCTAACTATGGCTACACCTTC.

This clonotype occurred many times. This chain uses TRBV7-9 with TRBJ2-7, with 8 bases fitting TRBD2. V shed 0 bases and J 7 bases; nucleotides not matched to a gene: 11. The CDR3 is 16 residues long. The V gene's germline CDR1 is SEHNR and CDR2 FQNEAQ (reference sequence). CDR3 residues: CASSLALAGTYVEQYF. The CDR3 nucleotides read TGTGCCAGCAGCTTAGCCCTAGCGGGCACCTACGTTGAGCAGTACTTC. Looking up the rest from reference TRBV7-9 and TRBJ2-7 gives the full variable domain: DTGVSQNPRHKITKRGQNVTFRCDPISEHNRLYWYRQTLGQGPEFLTYFQNEAQLEKSRLLSDRFSAERPKGSFSTLEIQRTEQGDSAMYLCASSLALAGTYVEQYFGPGTRLTVT.

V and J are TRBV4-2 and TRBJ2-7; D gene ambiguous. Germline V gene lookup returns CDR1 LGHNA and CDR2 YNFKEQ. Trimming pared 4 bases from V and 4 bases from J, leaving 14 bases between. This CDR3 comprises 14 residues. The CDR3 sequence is CASSPMGSEYEQYF. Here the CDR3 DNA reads TGTGCCAGCAGCCCGATGGGTAGTGAGTACGAGCAGTACTTC.

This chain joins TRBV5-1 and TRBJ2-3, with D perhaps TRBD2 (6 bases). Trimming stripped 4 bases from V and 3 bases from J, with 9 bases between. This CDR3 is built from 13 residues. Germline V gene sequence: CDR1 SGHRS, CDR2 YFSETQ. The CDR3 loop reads CASSPEGTDTQYF. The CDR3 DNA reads TGCGCCAGCAGCCCGGAGGGGACAGATACGCAGTATTTT.

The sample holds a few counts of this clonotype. The DNA for the CDR3 is TGTGCCAGCAGCCAAGAATTAGACGGGCCCCAGCATTTT. As protein: CASSQELDGPQHF. This chain connects TRBV14 to TRBJ1-5; D not resolved. Trimming removed 0 bases at V and 9 bases at J, with 9 bases between. The V gene's germline CDR1 is SGHDN and CDR2 FVKESK. The CDR3 has 13 residues.

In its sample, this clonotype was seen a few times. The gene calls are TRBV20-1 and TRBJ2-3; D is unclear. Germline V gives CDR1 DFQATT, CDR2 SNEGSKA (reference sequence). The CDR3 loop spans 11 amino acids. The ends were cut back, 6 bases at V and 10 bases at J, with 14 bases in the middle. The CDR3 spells CSAGRTSAQYF. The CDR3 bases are TGCAGTGCGGGAAGGACCTCGGCGCAGTATTTT.

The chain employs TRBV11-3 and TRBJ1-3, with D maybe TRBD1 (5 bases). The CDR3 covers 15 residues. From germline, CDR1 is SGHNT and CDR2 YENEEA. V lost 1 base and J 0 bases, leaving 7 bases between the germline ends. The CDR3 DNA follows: TGTGCCAGCAGCTTAGGGACATACTCTGGAAACACCATATATTTT. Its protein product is CASSLGTYSGNTIYF. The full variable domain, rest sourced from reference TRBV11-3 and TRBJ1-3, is EAGVVQSPRYKIIEKKQPVAFWCNPISGHNTLYWYLQNLGQGPELLIRYENEEAVDDSQLPKDRFSAERLKGVDSTLKIQPAELGDSAVYLCASSLGTYSGNTIYFGEGSWLTVV.

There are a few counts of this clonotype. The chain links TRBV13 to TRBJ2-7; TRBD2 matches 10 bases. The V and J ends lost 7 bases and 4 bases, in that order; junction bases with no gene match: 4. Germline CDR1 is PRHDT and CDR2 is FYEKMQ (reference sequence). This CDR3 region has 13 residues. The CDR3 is CASTLAGTYEQYF. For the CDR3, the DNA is TGTGCCAGCACACTAGCGGGAACTTACGAGCAGTACTTC.

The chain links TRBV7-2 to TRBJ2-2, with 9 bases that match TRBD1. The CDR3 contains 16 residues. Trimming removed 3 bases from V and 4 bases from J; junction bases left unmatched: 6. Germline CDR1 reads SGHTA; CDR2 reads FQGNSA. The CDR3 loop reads CASSFRTGAATGELFF. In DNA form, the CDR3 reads TGTGCCAGCAGCTTTAGGACAGGGGCGGCCACCGGGGAGCTGTTTTTT.

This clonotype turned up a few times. The CDR3 DNA reads as TGTGCCAGCTCACCGAAGGGGGGCCAGGGAGGAGAGACCCAGTACTTC. This gives the protein CASSPKGGQGGETQYF. The V call is TRBV18, the J call TRBJ2-5; D is possibly TRBD1 or TRBD2 (6 bases each). Trimming shortened V by 3 bases and J by 4 bases, and 18 bases separated the two germline ends. CDR1 and CDR2 from the germline V gene are KGHSH and LQKENI. The CDR3 spans 16 residues.

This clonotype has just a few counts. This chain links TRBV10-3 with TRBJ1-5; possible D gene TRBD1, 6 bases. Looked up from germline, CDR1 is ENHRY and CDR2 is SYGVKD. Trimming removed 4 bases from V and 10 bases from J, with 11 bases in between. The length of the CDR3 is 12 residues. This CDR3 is CAISASGQPQHF. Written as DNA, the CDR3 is TGTGCCATCAGTGCGTCGGGACAACCCCAGCATTTT.